These 20 T cell receptor beta chains were all obtained from the same sample, sequenced in a study of glioma-infiltrating T cells after dendritic cell vaccination. Regarding time point: after dendritic cell vaccination, including at tumor progression/relapse. The assay was immunoSEQ multiplex PCR, and TCRdb's table has in-frame clones only and misses some. Among some 58,000 clones listed, approximately 87% were seen once. Sequences were derived from blood, sampled after dendritic cell vaccination. All receptors come from a human donor with glioblastoma.

The chain has TRBV7-2 and TRBJ1-4, with D perhaps TRBD1 (6 bases). V dropped 1 base and J dropped 13 bases, with 13 bases sitting between them. Germline V lookup: CDR1 SGHTA, CDR2 FQGNSA. This CDR3 has 13 amino acids. The CDR3 reads CASSLDRGGLLFF. As DNA, the CDR3 is TGTGCCAGCAGCTTAGACCGGGGGGGGCTACTGTTTTTT.

V gene TRBV28 combines with J gene TRBJ2-2, with a possible D match to TRBD2 (5 bases). This CDR3 is built from 14 residues. The germline V and J ends were trimmed by 7 bases and 5 bases, with 14 bases remaining between them. The germline CDR1 and CDR2 sequences are MDHEN and SYDVKM. For the CDR3, the DNA is TGTGCCAGCATCAAGCGCGGCGGGACCGGGGAGCTGTTTTTT. Translating it yields CASIKRGGTGELFF.

The gene calls are TRBV6-5 and TRBJ2-1; D is ambiguous. The CDR3 loop spans 11 amino acids. Between the trimmed V and J ends, which lost 1 base and 8 bases, there was a span of 3 bases. The germline CDR1 and CDR2 sequences are MNHEY and SVGAGI. CDR3 nucleotides: TGTGCCAGCAGTTACTTCGATGAGCAGTTCTTC. It encodes CASSYFDEQFF.

This clone was found a few times. The chain employs TRBV9 and TRBJ2-3, with a tentative D call TRBD1 (6 bases). Per germline, CDR1 SGDLS and CDR2 YYNGEE. This CDR3 has 16 amino acids. V lost 2 bases, J lost 3 bases, and 16 bases lay in between. Here the CDR3 reads CASSVSTGILTDTQYF. The CDR3 DNA reads as TGTGCCAGCAGCGTCTCCACAGGGATACTTACAGATACGCAGTATTTT.

The V and J genes are TRBV2 and TRBJ1-5; a possible D gene is TRBD1 (6 bases). The germline gives CDR1 SNHLY, CDR2 FYNNEI. Trimming removed 7 bases at V and 9 bases at J, with 25 bases between. The CDR3 loop spans 16 amino acids. The CDR3 loop reads CASNSPNRAHEMPQHF. CDR3 in DNA: TGTGCCAGCAACTCTCCGAACAGGGCTCATGAGATGCCCCAGCATTTT.

Note on this clone: At one end, the junction sequence differs from germline, possibly due to a read error. The same CDR3 can be traced to other DNA sequences in this sample. V and J are TRBV7-2 and TRBJ1-4, with D uncertain. The germline V gene has CDR1 SGHTA and CDR2 FQGNSA. This CDR3 has 17 amino acids. The CDR3 protein is CASSQRARPITNEKLFF. CDR3 DNA: TGCGCCAGCAGCCAGAGAGCTAGGCCGATAACTAATGAAAAACTGTTTTTT.

This clone was found a few times. The rearrangement links TRBV18 to TRBJ2-3, with a weak D call TRBD1 (6 bases). The V end was cut by 1 base, the J end by 0 bases, with 11 bases between. Germline-derived CDR1 and CDR2 are KGHSH and LQKENI. The CDR3 runs 16 residues. The CDR3 DNA reads TGTGCCAGCTCACCACTTAAGACAGGAAGCACAGATACGCAGTATTTT. It specifies CASSPLKTGSTDTQYF.

This chain links TRBV7-3 with TRBJ2-7, with 8 bases aligning to TRBD2. Germline V gene sequence: CDR1 SGHTA, CDR2 FQGTGA. This CDR3 is 14 amino acids long. Trimming cost V 2 bases and J 2 bases; bases outside gene matches: 2. The CDR3 nucleotides read TGTGCCAGCAGCTTAGCGGGGGGTCCCTACGAGCAGTACTTC. This translates into CASSLAGGPYEQYF.

The chain is built from TRBV19 and TRBJ1-2; 7 bases fit TRBD1. Germline CDR1 and CDR2: LNHDA and SQIVND (reference sequence). The J segment lost 0 bases and the V segment lost 5 bases, leaving 6 bases of the junction unmatched. The CDR3 covers 15 residues. CDR3 protein: CASSPGTEANYGYTF. For the CDR3, the DNA is TGTGCCAGTAGTCCAGGGACAGAAGCTAACTATGGCTACACCTTC.

This clone was counted only a few times. The gene calls are TRBV7-6 and TRBJ2-2, with 10 positions matching TRBD1. Germline CDR1 SGHVS, CDR2 FNYEAQ. With V trimmed by 5 bases and J by 4 bases, 7 bases remained unmatched. The CDR3 runs to 16 residues. The CDR3 nucleotides are TGTGCCAGCAGCGCCCGGGACAGGGGTGGCACCGGGGAGCTGTTTTTT. This encodes CASSARDRGGTGELFF.

This chain connects TRBV25-1 to TRBJ2-6; D is ambiguous. There are 13 residues in the CDR3. CDR1 and CDR2 (germline): MGHDK, SYGVNS. Trimming took 8 bases from V and 0 from J, leaving 5 bases between them. The CDR3 DNA sequence: TGTGCCAGCCACAGCTCTGGGGCCAACGTCCTGACTTTC. This gives the protein CASHSSGANVLTF.

This chain links TRBV19 with TRBJ1-6, with 10 nucleotides matching TRBD1. The germline gives CDR1 LNHDA, CDR2 SQIVND (reference sequence). V shed 5 bases, J shed 4 bases, and the junction held 5 bases outside the gene matches. CDR3 length equals 16 residues. CDR3 sequence (DNA): TGTGCCAGTAGTGAGGGACAGGGGACTTATAATTCACCCCTCCACTTT. As protein: CASSEGQGTYNSPLHF.

This clone has just a few counts. The rearrangement joins TRBV7-9 to TRBJ1-2; TRBD1 matches 7 bases. Trimming at V came to 5 bases and at J to 0 bases, leaving 6 bases not matched to a gene. This CDR3 has 15 amino acids. CDR1 is SEHNR and CDR2 is FQNEAQ in the germline V gene (reference sequence). The DNA of the CDR3 is TGTGCCAGCAGCCAAGGTCAGGGGGCTAACTATGGCTACACCTTC. The encoded protein is CASSQGQGANYGYTF.

The chain has TRBV11-2 and TRBJ2-2, with TRBD1 as a possible D gene (5 bases). The V end lost 2 bases, the J end lost 7 bases, and 14 bases lay between the germline ends. CDR3 size: 15 residues. Germline V CDR1 and CDR2: SGHAT, FQNNGV. The CDR3 nucleotides read TGTGCCAGCAGCTTACGTGGGGCGCAGGGCGGGGAGCTGTTTTTT. Protein product: CASSLRGAQGGELFF.

With regard to this clone: The sample has other DNA sequences that encode this CDR3 too. This chain joins TRBV18 and TRBJ1-3; D call uncertain. This CDR3 has 15 residues. Germline CDR1 and CDR2: KGHSH and LQKENI. V lost 3 bases and J lost 1, with 10 bases in between. The CDR3 DNA follows: TGTGCCAGCTCACCGGGAGCTACATCTGGAAACACCATATATTTT. Protein sequence: CASSPGATSGNTIYF. The whole variable domain, remainder taken from reference TRBV18 and TRBJ1-3, is NAGVMQNPRHLVRRRGQEARLRCSPMKGHSHVYWYRQLPEEGLKFMVYLQKENIIDESGMPKERFSAEFPKEGPSILRIQQVVRGDSAAYFCASSPGATSGNTIYFGEGSWLTVV.

The chain joins TRBV7-9 to TRBJ1-2; D is ambiguous. Trimming left V 3 bases short and J 7 bases short, with 15 bases between. The CDR3 loop spans 14 amino acids. Germline V CDR1 and CDR2: SEHNR, FQNEAQ (reference sequence). As DNA, the CDR3 is TGTGCCAGCAGCTTGCCCGTACCCACGGGTGGCTACACCTTC. It codes for CASSLPVPTGGYTF.

This clone was recorded only once. The chain joins TRBV9 to TRBJ1-2; possible D gene TRBD1, 6 bases. Germline V CDR1 and CDR2: SGDLS, YYNGEE. V was pared by 4 bases and J by 4 bases, with 11 bases between. This CDR3 spans 13 amino acids. The CDR3 sequence is CASSKAGVYGYTF. The CDR3 DNA reads as TGTGCCAGCAGCAAAGCAGGGGTCTATGGCTACACCTTC.

V usage is TRBV6-6 and J usage is TRBJ1-2; a weak D match, TRBD1 (5 bases). The CDR3 extends over 13 amino acids. Deletions cut 4 bases from V and 4 bases from J, with 10 bases between. Germline V gene lookup returns CDR1 MNHNY and CDR2 SVGAGI (reference sequence). DNA for the CDR3: TGTGCCAGCAGTTCAGACAGTGCCTATGGCTACACCTTC. Encoded protein: CASSSDSAYGYTF.

In its sample, this clone was seen once. The genes are TRBV27 and TRBJ2-1, with D tentatively TRBD2 (6 bases). CDR1 and CDR2 from the germline V gene are MNHEY and SMNVEV (reference sequence). The CDR3 covers 13 residues. Trimming removed 2 bases from V and 10 bases from J, with 12 bases in between. CDR3 nucleotides: TGTGCCAGCAGTTTAGCGGGAAGAGAAGAGCAGTTCTTC. It codes for CASSLAGREEQFF.

The chain joins TRBV7-6 to TRBJ2-2, with 7 bases that match TRBD1. Germline trimming cut 4 bases from V and 1 base from J; bases unmatched to any gene: 3. CDR1 is SGHVS, CDR2 FNYEAQ, per germline. This CDR3 is 15 amino acids long. CDR3 coding DNA: TGTGCCAGCAGCTCCCGGGACAGGAACACCGGGGAGCTGTTTTTT. Its translation is CASSSRDRNTGELFF.